This TCR beta chain was obtained from a study of cytomegalovirus exposure and HLA in healthy donors (TCRdb year 2017). Study-wide context: According to an earlier analysis of several hundred of the donors, 150 million to 200 million T cells yielded over 90 million unique TCR beta sequences and approximately 300 Gb of sequence data. An early release that covered more than 550 HLA-typed donors contained approximately 300 gigabases of sequencing data and roughly 84 million unique TCR sequences. Of the roughly 430 genotyped donors, around 81% fell in the genetic ancestry cluster associated with self-reported Caucasian donors. The study aimed to test whether signatures of past pathogen exposure could be identified by cataloging public T cell receptors. Using immunosequencing, the study profiled T cell repertoires from 500 to 800 subjects and related those repertoires to cytomegalovirus serostatus. In addition to the first cohort of roughly 670 subjects, a separate validation cohort of 120 different subjects was used. To predict cytomegalovirus infection status, the study brought together high-throughput TCR immunosequencing, statistical association of individual TCRs with disease status, and machine learning. To study patterns of TCR occurrence, a later analysis re-analyzed previously published TCR beta repertoires from around 700 donors and added high-resolution HLA genotyping. Rather than using new phenotypic data, the later analysis identified candidate immune exposures from TCR beta sequences and from how often those sequences occurred across donors. To decide whether each TCR beta V gene segment behaved as functional or pseudogenic, an earlier analysis of approximately 590 of the donors relied on high-throughput TCR beta sequencing. Donor age, sex, ethnicity and CMV serostatus were collected together with the repertoire data. A later genetic analysis took genome-wide SNP genotypes for about 55% of the 666 donors and used that subset as a discovery cohort. All discovery cohort repertoires had been generated using a single sequencing platform. Class I and class II HLA loci were covered by the typing at four-digit resolution. The number of typed donors differed by locus: about 620-630 for A, B, C, DRB1 and DQB1; some 500 for DQA1; fewer than 610 for DPA1; and some 470 for DPB1. Roughly five DR-DQ haplotypes were handled as single units for association and clustering because linkage in the cohort was strong. Across 300 to 500 genotyped donors of the cohort, an average of about 240,000 unique TCR beta nucleotide sequences per donor were sequenced, and 15% to 20% of those sequences were non-productive. Broad study findings and their caveats: The authors suggested that the approach could potentially be generalized to other disease states and immunological phenotypes. A few of the identified cytomegalovirus-associated TCR beta chains were confirmed in vitro to be specific for cytomegalovirus antigens. Most CMV-associated TCR beta chains appeared to be HLA-restricted in a later analysis, and the HLA associations seemed to be driven largely by CMV exposure. Compared with equally common non-associated chains, HLA-associated TCR beta chains in a later analysis were more clonally expanded and had lower generation probabilities. Several of the top co-occurrence clusters appeared to be linked to parvovirus B19, influenza, CMV and Epstein-Barr virus, according to a later analysis. V-gene and J-gene trimming of TCR beta chains was associated with a missense DCLRE1C variant in a later genetic analysis, and the association was replicated in an independent cohort. Because HLA typing was missing for some donors at each locus, association tests included only the typed subset. Immune exposure information for the cohort was limited to CMV serostatus. A group of highly shared sequence variants was considered likely to be a technical artifact of the sequencing pipeline. In this cohort, only TCR beta chains were sequenced, and detectable features were limited by the absence of alpha or paired-chain data. A further reported finding was that TCR beta sequences accurately predicted the HLA-A and HLA-B alleles for most subjects in the first cohort. At a false discovery rate of 0.05, a later analysis linked 15,000 to 20,000 TCR beta sequences to specific HLA alleles. The earlier analysis of 587 of the donors excluded roughly 16 rarely observed V segments, including chromosome 9 orphons, because counts were too low. The classifier was reported to diagnose cytomegalovirus status with high specificity and sensitivity in both the original cohort and the validation cohort. Presence/absence analyses assumed roughly uniform sequencing depth across donors, an assumption that may not hold. According to a later genetic analysis, donors in an Asian-associated ancestry cluster had fewer N-insertions in productive TCRs than the roughly 700-donor mean. A later analysis found that TCR association rates varied across HLA loci, with DRB1 alleles showing the most associated TCRs and HLA-C alleles the fewest. In the study, around 160 TCR beta chains were listed as associated with cytomegalovirus. When HLA alleles, especially DR and DQ, strongly co-occurred, TCR associations were difficult to assign to individual alleles. Most TCR sequences were observed very rarely across donors, whereas some public TCRs were present in many individuals. Linkage disequilibrium might explain the correlated functional status among segregating V segments, but an unknown experimental factor could not be excluded. Some IMGT-functional V segments, including TRBV6-2 and TRBV6-3, could not be told apart with the 87-base-pair reads, so those segments were excluded. An earlier analysis of several hundred of the donors showed that most TCR beta V segments appeared in productive rearrangements either about 87% or about 30% of the time, which broadly matched IMGT annotations.

V is cut by 5 bases and J by 0 bases, and the space between the germline ends is 11 bases. The germline V gene supplies CDR1 SGHVS and CDR2 FQNEAQ. CDR3 length: 15 amino acids, cysteine to phenylalanine. Left in the record is the CDR3 DNA by itself, 45 bases read in frame from the first base. In total, approximately 610 healthy bone marrow donors made up the cohort. At the time of sampling, every cohort member was nominally healthy, though immune exposures that went unrecorded were likely present. The donor tested CMV seronegative and was one of the 352 seronegative cohort members. Every donor gave a peripheral blood sample, and the peripheral blood mononuclear cells from that sample were used for TCR beta sequencing. The Qiagen DNeasy Blood Extraction Kit was used to extract genomic DNA from the blood cell samples. Libraries were built with the immunoSEQ multiplex PCR assay. For the multiplex PCR, a mixture combining 60 forward primers for TCR Vbeta segments and 13 reverse primers for TCR Jbeta segments was used. Amplification of the CDR3 region of rearranged TCR beta genes was performed with a multiplex PCR assay on genomic DNA. Amplified TCR beta libraries were sequenced as 87-base-pair reads on the Illumina HiSeq System. The original methods were these. A later analysis counted tens of millions of unique TCR beta chains across the 550 to 700 repertoires, and about 10 million of these chains were shared by at least two donors. To remove PCR and sequencing errors, raw reads were error-corrected and collapsed into unique sequences using a nearest-neighbor algorithm that merged closely related sequences. V, D and J gene segments were assigned by aligning CDR3 sequences to IMGT reference sequences. For a sequence to be retained, a match of at least six nucleotides to both a V gene segment and a J gene segment was required. Rearrangements were called productive when the CDR3 lacked stop codons and stayed in frame with V and J; all others were non-productive. Following IMGT convention, CDR3 was defined as the stretch from the second conserved V-encoded cysteine to the conserved J-encoded phenylalanine. The earlier analysis of about 610 of the donors excluded any sequence lacking an unambiguous match to a single V gene segment. An earlier analysis of 587 of the donors called V segments functional above 56.7% productive rearrangements and segregating when the between-donor standard deviation exceeded 5%. A statistical classification framework was built for diagnosing cytomegalovirus status from the catalog of TCR beta chain sequences. A later analysis assigned V and J genes by comparing TCR nucleotide sequences with IMGT/GENE-DB human TR gene sequences. In a later analysis, CDR3 sequences and most-parsimonious VDJ recombination scenarios were assigned using the TCRdist pipeline. In a later analysis, every TCR beta chain was defined by the combination of its CDR3 amino acid sequence and its V-gene family, and reads without a unique V-gene family were dropped. In a later analysis, several hundred highly shared, low-generation-probability nucleotide sequences were removed to address suspected cross-contamination and a sequencing artifact. In a later analysis, a clonal expansion index for each public chain was calculated from normalized within-repertoire ranks of inferred template counts. Generation probabilities in a later analysis came from a VDJ recombination model fitted to out-of-frame rearrangements, and those results were checked against IGoR. In a later analysis, TCR-TCR, TCR-HLA and TCR-CMV co-occurrence was scored with hypergeometric tests, and a repertoire-size bias correction was applied to TCR pairs. In a later analysis, false discovery rates were estimated by permuting HLA or CMV assignments 20 times. In a later analysis, co-occurring TCRs were grouped using DBSCAN, and TCRdist sequence similarity was added for clustering within HLA-allele-positive subsets. For co-occurrence clustering, repertoires with fewer than 30,000 or more than 120,000 public chains were excluded, along with five repertoires with anomalous nucleotide sharing. Drawn from immuneACCESS, this table holds only the in-frame rearrangements with V and J called that TCRdb kept. Clones are partly lost; checked studies trace under half to an unresolved V gene and leave the rest unexplained. The DNA was the basis for D and trimming; V, J and clone size are from that table. The sample yields some 180,000 clones; about 90% were counted once. 0.2% to 0.3% of the sample lies in the top ten.

As for this clone: Its cognate antigen has yet to be identified. Within one base of it there is no much larger clone, and no base qualities were kept.

The sequencing sample was made of PBMCs. This receptor chain uses TRBV7-8 and TRBJ2-1, with the D gene call left open. The receptor was derived from a girl under two years old in good health and CMV-seronegative. The nucleotide sequence reads as follows: TGTGCCAGCAGCCATGACACGAGCTCCTACAATGAGCAGTTCTTC. Translated, this gives CASSHDTSSYNEQFF.